Listed below are T cell receptor beta chains from one sample, sequenced in a study of tumor-infiltrating lymphocytes in primary liver carcinoma. In TCRdb, the multiplex PCR reads were re-called with MiXCR into one record per CDR3 protein. The sample holds about 200,000 distinct CDR3 sequences, around 81% seen once. The specimen was tumor tissue from primary liver carcinoma. These receptors were taken from a man aged 40-49 years with primary liver carcinoma and hepatitis B virus infection. The CDR3 runs from the conserved cysteine through the conserved F or W. D genes are given only for firm matches. A row's size may be missing; if present it is once, few, many or a size class.

j_gene,abundance,d_gene,v_gene,CDR3nt,CDR3aa
TRBJ2-2,once,-,TRBV14,TGTGCCAGCAGCCAAGAAGTAGGACTGGCGGGAAACATAGGGGAGCTGTTTTTT,CASSQEVGLAGNIGELFF
TRBJ2-7,-,-,TRBV11-2,TGTGCCAGTAGCATACGATGGACACGGGAAAACAAGCAGTACTTC,CASSIRWTRENKQYF
TRBJ2-3,-,TRBD2,TRBV29-1,TGCAGCTCACCCGGGACTAGCGGGAGGGTTGTCGATACGCAGTATTTT,CSSPGTSGRVVDTQYF
TRBJ2-5,-,-,TRBV29-1,TGTAGTGTTGAATCAACAGGGATGCAGACCCAGTACTTC,CSVESTGMQTQYF
TRBJ2-7,-,-,TRBV29-1,TGCAGCGTCTTGATTGGCACAGGGCCCCCCTCCGAGCAATACTTC,CSVLIGTGPPSEQYF
TRBJ1-2,-,-,TRBV12-3/TRBV12-4,TGTGTCAGCAGTTTAGAGGGTCGCGACTACACCTTC,CVSSLEGRDYTF
TRBJ1-2,-,-,TRBV4-2,TGTGCCAGCAGCCAAGATCGAACAGCCTGGGACTACACCTTC,CASSQDRTAWDYTF
TRBJ2-7,-,TRBD1,TRBV6-1,TGTGCCAGCAGTGATGGGGACAGGACCGAGCAGTACTTC,CASSDGDRTEQYF
TRBJ2-5,-,TRBD1,TRBV6-2/TRBV6-3,TGTGCCACCCGGAGAGGGGGCGAGACCCAGTATTTC,CATRRGGETQYF
TRBJ1-5,-,-,TRBV4-1,TGCGCCAGCAGCCAAGATCCGGGATCCGCCGGGAATCAGCTCCAGCATTTT,CASSQDPGSAGNQLQHF
TRBJ1-1,-,TRBD1,TRBV19,TGTGCCAGTAGTCCACCCGGACAGGCAACTGAAGCTTTCTTT,CASSPPGQATEAFF
TRBJ2-7,-,-,TRBV28,TGTGCCAGTACAGGGACACCTTTTAGCGAGCAGTACTTC,CASTGTPFSEQYF
TRBJ2-5,many,-,TRBV24-1,TGTGCCACCAGTGGCCGGGATCCGTGGGAGACCCAGTACTTC,CATSGRDPWETQYF
TRBJ2-1,-,TRBD2,TRBV11-2,TGTGTCAGCAGCTTTAGCGGGCCACTCGACAATGAGGGGTTCTTC,CVSSFSGPLDNEGFF
TRBJ2-3,-,-,TRBV20-1,TGCAGTGCTAGAGAAGAGCCCGGTAGAAGCACAGATATGCAGTATTTT,CSAREEPGRSTDMQYF
TRBJ1-2,-,-,TRBV12-3/TRBV12-4,TGTGCCAACAGTTTACCAGGGATTGGCTACACCTTC,CANSLPGIGYTF